The clone carrying this T cell receptor (beta chain) has a count of ten or more. Its cognate antigen is unknown. Trimming took off 4 bases at V and 0 bases at J, with 23 bases between the two ends. The germline V gene has CDR1 SGHRS and CDR2 YFSETQ. This CDR3 is built from 19 residues. The sample comes from a study of read filtering for tumor transcriptome and immune sequencing. Study in general: By R-ISS, stages I, II and III held approximately 8, 16 and 7 patients. DNase treatment preceded whole-transcriptome library preparation. Findings of the study overall: Without single-read clonotypes, shared clonotype proportions correlated more between IR-seq and RNA-seq.

Molecular barcoded adaptors covering alpha/delta and beta/gamma chains were used on about 390 ng RNA. One entry per CDR3 protein results from TCRdb running MiXCR on the reads. The sample has over 90,000 distinct CDR3 sequences; under 25% are singletons. Every patient had bone marrow sampled while the disease was active. Sequenced input: a population of CD138-negative cells sorted from bone marrow. This clonotype was obtained from a donor at least 40 years old with multiple myeloma. The chain joins TRBV5-1 to TRBJ2-1, with TRBD2 as a possible D gene (6 bases). The CDR3 region has the DNA TGCGCCAGCAGCACCCCCCGGGACTCCGAATTTAGCTCCTACAATGAGCAGTTCTTC. As protein: CASSTPRDSEFSSYNEQFF.